Described below is a single T cell receptor beta chain sequence and its context. Its antigen remains unknown. This CDR3 is also generated by other DNA sequences in the sample. The entry originates in a study of shared clonotypes between healthy human individuals. Germline CDR1 MNHEY, CDR2 SMNVEV (reference sequence). The CDR3 loop spans 13 amino acids. V lost 3 bases and J lost 2, with 8 bases in between. Study-level points and caveats: Generally, estimated richness proved larger in naive subsets than it did in memory subsets.

TCRdb's copy holds only in-frame clones and misses some; the assay was immunoSEQ multiplex PCR. Among some 690,000 clones, about nine tenths were seen once, and the ten largest hold approximately 35%. This chain connects TRBV27 to TRBJ2-7; D is ambiguous. Sequencing used memory CD8+ T cells from PBMCs. Documented subset: CD45RO+ cells pooled with CCR7-negative TemRA cells. This sequence was found in a man aged 18 to 29 in good health. Some clones in this sample may be carry-over from other donors' samples. In DNA form, the CDR3 reads TGTGCCAGCAGTTTTAGTGGAACCTACGAGCAGTACTTC. This encodes CASSFSGTYEQYF.